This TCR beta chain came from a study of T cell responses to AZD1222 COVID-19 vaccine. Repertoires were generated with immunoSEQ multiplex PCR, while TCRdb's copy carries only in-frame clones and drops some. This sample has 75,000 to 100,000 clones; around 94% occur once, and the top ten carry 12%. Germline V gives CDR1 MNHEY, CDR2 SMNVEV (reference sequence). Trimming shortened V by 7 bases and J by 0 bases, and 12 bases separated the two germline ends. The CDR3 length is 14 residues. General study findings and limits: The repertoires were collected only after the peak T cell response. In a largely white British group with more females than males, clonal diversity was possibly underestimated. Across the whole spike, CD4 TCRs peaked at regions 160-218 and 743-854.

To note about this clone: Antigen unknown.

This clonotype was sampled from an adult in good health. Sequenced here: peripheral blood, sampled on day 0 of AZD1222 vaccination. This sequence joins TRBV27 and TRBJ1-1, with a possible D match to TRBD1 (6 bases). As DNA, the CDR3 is TGTGCCAGCAAGGGGACAACGATGAACACTGAAGCTTTCTTT. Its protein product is CASKGTTMNTEAFF.